This TCR beta chain came from a study of T cell responses to AZD1222 COVID-19 vaccine. Overall study results and limits: Increases in Spike-specific TCR breadth and depth were seen after two AZD1222 doses. Nearly half of spike-specific TCRs reportedly target variant regions that are unmutated in the B.1.351 and B.1.1.7 variants.

The table came from immunoSEQ multiplex PCR; TCRdb's copy has only in-frame clones and leaves some out. The sample consists of more than 110,000 clones, approximately 90% of them appearing once. The CDR3 loop spans 15 amino acids. J lost 6 bases, V lost 0 bases, and 5 bases had no gene match. Germline CDR1 reads SGDLS; CDR2 reads YYNGEE. Comments on this clone: Its antigen remains unknown.

The chain employs TRBV9 and TRBJ1-5, with 8 bases lining up with TRBD1. Sequencing used peripheral blood, obtained 28 days after the second AZD1222 dose. The sequence came from an adult who received the AZD1222 COVID-19 vaccine. For the CDR3, the DNA is TGTGCCAGCAGCGTAGAGGGACAGGAAGGTCAGCCCCAGCATTTT. This encodes CASSVEGQEGQPQHF.